A single sample is the source of the 17 T cell receptor beta chains below, sequenced in a study of shared clonotypes between healthy human individuals. Data came from immunoSEQ multiplex PCR; TCRdb stores just in-frame clones and leaves some out. The sample contains about 2 million clones, 85% to 95% of which appear only once. The sequenced sample consisted of naive CD4+ T cells sorted from blood. Regarding subset: CD45RA+ positively selected. Receptors originate from a young man in good health.

The CDR3, as DNA: TGTGCCTGGAGTGTAGATCCTCAAGAGACCCAGTACTTC. Residues: CAWSVDPQETQYF. The chain employs TRBV30 and TRBJ2-5; D is undetermined. The CDR3 contains 13 residues. Germline loops: CDR1 GTSNPN, CDR2 SVGIG (reference sequence). The V end lost 0 bases, the J end lost 2 bases, and 7 bases lay between the germline ends.

The V call is TRBV10-1, the J call TRBJ2-3, with a tentative D call TRBD1 (6 bases). The germline V gene encodes CDR1 WNHNN and CDR2 SYGVQD (reference sequence). V was pared by 4 bases and J by 0 bases, with 14 bases between. The CDR3 runs to 16 residues. The CDR3 DNA sequence: TGCGCCAGCAGTGGGGCCGGGACATATAGCACAGATACGCAGTATTTT. Amino acids: CASSGAGTYSTDTQYF.

This clone appeared once. The chain carries TRBV7-3 and TRBJ2-3; TRBD2 aligns across 12 bases. In germline, CDR1 is SGHTA, CDR2 FQGTGA. V dropped 1 base and J dropped 4; count of bases not matched to a gene: 6. This CDR3 spans 17 amino acids. As DNA, the CDR3 is TGTGCCAGCAGCTTAATCGTGTCTAGCGGGGGGGCAGATACGCAGTATTTT. The encoded protein is CASSLIVSSGGADTQYF.

The V call is TRBV10-2, the J call TRBJ2-5; 7 bases are a match to TRBD2. Trimming at V came to 1 base and at J to 9 bases, leaving 14 bases not matched to a gene. Germline CDR1 and CDR2: WSHSY and SAAADI. The CDR3 is 16 residues long. The CDR3 coding sequence is TGCGCCAGCAGTGAGTTATCGGCGGGAGCAGGAGTGGCCCAGTACTTC. Its protein is CASSELSAGAGVAQYF.

The V gene is TRBV5-1, the J gene TRBJ1-3, with a tentative D call TRBD1 (6 bases). Germline V lookup: CDR1 SGHRS, CDR2 YFSETQ. This CDR3 has 15 residues. V lost 3 bases and J 3 bases, leaving 13 bases between the germline ends. CDR3 nucleotides: TGCGCCAGCAGCTCAACAGGGAATAATGGAAACACCATATATTTT. This encodes CASSSTGNNGNTIYF.

The chain couples TRBV11-3 to TRBJ2-2; D is uncertain. Germline lookup yields CDR1 SGHNT and CDR2 YENEEA. The CDR3 covers 12 residues. Trimming pared 0 bases from V and 9 bases from J, leaving 5 bases between. The CDR3 nucleotides read TGTGCCAGCAGCTTAGATCCCTGGGAGCTGTTTTTT. This translates into CASSLDPWELFF.

The chain carries TRBV6-5 and TRBJ2-7; tentative D call: TRBD2 (6 bases). Trimming pared 0 bases from V and 0 bases from J, leaving 9 bases between. The CDR3 extends over 15 amino acids. Germline V gives CDR1 MNHEY, CDR2 SVGAGI. The CDR3 DNA follows: TGTGCCAGCAGTTACTCGGGACTCGACTCCTACGAGCAGTACTTC. This translates into CASSYSGLDSYEQYF.

V usage is TRBV2 and J usage is TRBJ2-5, with 9 bases matching TRBD2. Germline V gives CDR1 SNHLY, CDR2 FYNNEI. This CDR3 region has 16 residues. V shed 3 bases, J shed 4 bases, and the junction held 9 bases outside the gene matches. The CDR3 here is CASSDSGGTPRETQYF. The CDR3 DNA reads TGTGCCAGCAGTGATAGCGGGGGAACCCCTAGAGAGACCCAGTACTTC.

In its sample, this clone was seen once. The CDR3 coding sequence is TGTGCCAGCAGCCAAGGGAGTGGGAGAGGCGAGACCCAGTACTTC. It codes for CASSQGSGRGETQYF. This chain uses TRBV4-2 with TRBJ2-5; tentatively, D is TRBD2 (5 bases). V was pared by 1 base and J by 5 bases, with 14 bases between. Germline V gives CDR1 LGHNA, CDR2 YNFKEQ. CDR3 size: 15 residues.

This sequence joins TRBV7-2 and TRBJ1-5; D not certain. CDR3 size: 15 residues. V was shortened by 1 base and J by 3 bases, with 10 bases between the two germline ends. CDR1 and CDR2 from the germline V gene are SGHTA and FQGNSA. CDR3 in DNA: TGTGCCAGCAGCTTAGTATCAGACTACAATCAGCCCCAGCATTTT. This sequence encodes CASSLVSDYNQPQHF.

The chain links TRBV10-1 to TRBJ1-1; possible D gene TRBD1, 6 bases. Germline V gene sequence: CDR1 WNHNN, CDR2 SYGVQD (reference sequence). V was pared by 6 bases and J by 4 bases, with 18 bases between. This CDR3 is 15 amino acids long. The CDR3 reads CASSQGQQGSTEAFF. In DNA form, the CDR3 reads TGCGCCAGCAGCCAGGGGCAACAGGGATCCACTGAAGCTTTCTTT.

J is TRBJ1-2 and V is TRBV25-1; 9 positions agree with TRBD1. This CDR3 has 16 amino acids. Germline V gene data show CDR1 as MGHDK and CDR2 as SYGVNS. The trim removed 4 bases at V and 3 bases at J, leaving 9 bases unmatched. The CDR3 region is CASSARTGDNYYGYTF. The CDR3 bases are TGTGCCAGCAGTGCCCGGACAGGGGACAATTACTATGGCTACACCTTC.

V is TRBV6-1 and J is TRBJ1-4; no clear D gene. This CDR3 is built from 15 residues. Germline V gene data show CDR1 as MNHNS and CDR2 as SASEGT. The V end lost 2 bases, the J end lost 0 bases, and 7 bases lay between the germline ends. The CDR3 bases are TGTGCCAGCAGTGAACCCAGGCCAACTAATGAAAAACTGTTTTTT. This codes for CASSEPRPTNEKLFF.

The V and J genes are TRBV9 and TRBJ2-7; D is uncertain. The CDR3 is 16 residues long. The V gene lost 4 bases and the J gene lost 0 bases, with 17 bases spanning the gap. CDR1 is SGDLS, CDR2 YYNGEE, per germline. In nucleotides, the CDR3 is TGTGCCAGCAGCCCTCAGTGGGCAGGAAGCTCCTACGAGCAGTACTTC. Translation gives CASSPQWAGSSYEQYF.

This CDR3 is CASRIRTSGGAETQYF. Here the CDR3 DNA reads TGTGCCAGCAGGATACGGACTAGCGGGGGGGCAGAGACCCAGTACTTC. The chain couples TRBV5-8 to TRBJ2-5; 15 nucleotides align to TRBD2. V was pared by 5 bases and J by 4 bases, with 6 bases of the junction left unmatched. CDR1 and CDR2 (germline): SGHTS, YDEGEE. The length of the CDR3 is 16 residues.

V gene TRBV6-5 combines with J gene TRBJ2-7; TRBD1 matches at 8 bases. The germline V gene encodes CDR1 MNHEY and CDR2 SVGAGI. V lost 0 bases, J lost 4 bases, and 8 bases stayed unmatched. The CDR3 is made up of 16 amino acids. The CDR3 nucleotides read TGTGCCAGCAGTTACTCAGCCCAGGGGGCCTCGTACGAGCAGTACTTC. Encoded protein: CASSYSAQGASYEQYF.

Worth noting for this clone: A much larger clone is a single base away; this may be a read error. The J gene is TRBJ2-6, the V gene TRBV7-2; D is ambiguous. The germline V gene encodes CDR1 SGHTA and CDR2 FQGNSA. The ends were cut back, 4 bases at V and 0 bases at J, with 1 base in the middle. The CDR3 spans 13 residues. The CDR3 DNA reads as TGTGCCAGCAGCTACTCTGGGGCCAACGTCCTGACTTTC. It specifies CASSYSGANVLTF.